The 24 T cell receptor beta chains below were found in one sample sequenced in a study of regulatory T cells in long-lasting Graves disease. Time point described: persistent/refractory GD, antithyroid drugs over 5 years with positive TRAb. The TCR library used RNA extracted from PBMCs. Building the TCR beta libraries relied on iRepertoire HTBI primers, and CDR3 regions underwent Arm-PCR. TCRdb itself ran the multiplex PCR reads through MiXCR, one entry per CDR3 protein. This sample carries roughly 490,000 distinct CDR3 sequences, under 25% of them seen once, and the ten largest clones take around 13%. The sample was peripheral blood mononuclear cells (PBMCs), taken when the disease was refractory, from a patient treated with antithyroid drugs. The receptor source for this set is a female donor with Graves disease.

In this sample, this clonotype turned up a few times. The chain employs TRBV28 and TRBJ2-5; 7 bases fit TRBD1. The DNA end lines up better with TRBJ2-1; the J call may be wrong. This CDR3 region has 17 residues. Looked up from germline, CDR1 is MDHEN and CDR2 is SYDVKM. In DNA form, the CDR3 reads TGTGCCAGCACCATCGGGACAGCGTCTTGGGGGCACAATGAGCAGTTCTTC. Residues: CASTIGTASWGHNEQFF.

Worth noting for this clonotype: A read error is possible here, since a much larger clone lies one base away. The V call is TRBV7-3, the J call TRBJ1-1; TRBD1 matches 8 bases. Germline CDR1 and CDR2: SGHTA and FQGTGA. J lost 4 bases, V lost 6 bases, and 7 bases had no gene match. CDR3 size: 14 residues. The CDR3 DNA reads TGTGCCAGCAGGGCAGGGGGCGCGAGCACTGAAGCTTTCTTT. Its protein is CASRAGGASTEAFF.

This clonotype turned up a few times. This chain connects TRBV7-3 to TRBJ2-1, with 8 positions matching TRBD2. The CDR3 totals 17 residues. Germline CDR1 reads SGHTA; CDR2 reads FQGTGA. V was clipped by 5 bases and J by 1 base; unmatched bases: 10. The CDR3 DNA reads as TGTGCCAGCAGCCTAGTAGCGGGGCGAGCTTCCTACAATGAGCAGTTCTTC. It yields the protein CASSLVAGRASYNEQFF.

This clonotype was seen a few times. The chain carries TRBV10-3 and TRBJ2-7; D is uncertain. Per germline, CDR1 ENHRY and CDR2 SYGVKD. The CDR3 is 15 residues long. With 1 base removed from V and 5 bases from J, the gap between germline ends came to 15 bases. In nucleotides, the CDR3 is TGTGCCATCAGTGAGTTAGCAGTGAAGCCTAACGAGCAGTACTTC. Its protein product is CAISELAVKPNEQYF.

The chain links TRBV9 to TRBJ2-7, with no clear D. Germline loops: CDR1 SGDLS, CDR2 YYNGEE. Trimming pared 0 bases from V and 0 bases from J, leaving 7 bases between. The CDR3 runs to 14 residues. CDR3 protein: CASSVGSSSYEQYF. The CDR3 bases are TGTGCCAGCAGCGTAGGGTCCAGCTCCTACGAGCAGTACTTC.

This clonotype was seen a handful of times. This sequence joins TRBV6-1 and TRBJ1-1; 7 positions agree with TRBD1. J was trimmed by 2 bases and V by 5 bases; bases with no gene match: 14. In germline, CDR1 is MNHNS, CDR2 SASEGT. This CDR3 spans 17 amino acids. The CDR3 sequence: CASSRDRDLRSNTEAFF. The CDR3 DNA reads as TGTGCCAGCAGTCGGGACAGAGACCTTCGAAGCAACACTGAAGCTTTCTTT.

Only a few counts were recorded for this clonotype. The chain links TRBV6-5 to TRBJ2-7; 9 nucleotides agree with TRBD2. This CDR3 spans 16 amino acids. The J segment lost 4 bases and the V segment lost 0 bases, leaving 7 bases of the junction unmatched. Per germline, CDR1 MNHEY and CDR2 SVGAGI. CDR3 amino acids: CASSYSLLAGGYEQYF. The DNA for the CDR3 is TGTGCCAGCAGTTACTCCCTACTGGCGGGGGGGTACGAGCAGTACTTC.

The table lists this clonotype with many counts. V and J are TRBV20-1 and TRBJ2-7, with 7 positions matching TRBD2. J lost 1 base, V lost 1 base, and 1 base had no gene match. Germline V lookup: CDR1 DFQATT, CDR2 SNEGSKA (reference sequence). The CDR3 contains 13 residues. In DNA form, the CDR3 reads TGCAGTGCTAGAGCGGGGGGTTCCTACGAGCAGTACTTC. Amino acid sequence: CSARAGGSYEQYF.

The chain recombines TRBV7-8 with TRBJ1-6; D is unclear. V lost 2 bases to trimming and J lost 10 bases, with 9 bases between them. CDR1 and CDR2 from the germline V gene are SGHVS and FQNEAQ. The CDR3 sequence is 13 residues long. Here the CDR3 reads CASSLKTASPLHF. The CDR3 coding sequence is TGTGCCAGCAGCTTAAAAACTGCGTCACCCCTCCACTTT. The variable domain in full, with the rest retrieved from reference TRBV7-8 and TRBJ1-6, is GAGVSQSPRYKVAKRGQDVALRCDPISGHVSLFWYQQALGQGPEFLTYFQNEAQLDKSGLPSDRFFAERPEGSVSTLKIQRTQQEDSAVYLCASSLKTASPLHFGNGTRLTVT.

This clonotype was recorded a few times. The chain employs TRBV24-1 and TRBJ2-5; D uncertain. Germline V gene sequence: CDR1 KGHDR, CDR2 SFDVKD. This CDR3 is built from 12 residues. Trimming shortened V by 7 bases and J by 5 bases, and 10 bases separated the two germline ends. The CDR3 DNA sequence: TGTGCCACCAGCAATGTAGAGGAGACCCAGTACTTC. This gives the protein CATSNVEETQYF.

The chain links TRBV11-2 to TRBJ2-5; 8 bases map to TRBD1. Unmatched junction bases numbered 8, after V lost 3 bases and J lost 5 bases. The length of the CDR3 is 15 residues. Germline V CDR1 and CDR2: SGHAT, FQNNGV. The CDR3 nucleotides read TGTGCCAGCAGCTTCCTGTCAGGGGGCTACGAGACCCAGTACTTC. Its translation is CASSFLSGGYETQYF.

V is TRBV27 and J is TRBJ1-2, with D perhaps TRBD1 (6 bases). The CDR3 length is 15 residues. V dropped 4 bases and J dropped 0 bases, with 12 bases sitting between them. Germline V gives CDR1 MNHEY, CDR2 SMNVEV (reference sequence). The CDR3 region has the DNA TGTGCCAGCAGTTCTTACAGGGACCCTAACTATGGCTACACCTTC. It yields the protein CASSSYRDPNYGYTF.

This clonotype appeared a single time. The J gene is TRBJ2-3, the V gene TRBV7-2; TRBD2 might be the D (5 bases). V lost 5 bases, J lost 6 bases, and 18 bases lay in between. Looked up from germline, CDR1 is SGHTA and CDR2 is FQGNSA. The length of the CDR3 is 15 residues. The CDR3, as DNA: TGTGCCAGCAGCCCAGTCGGGAACATGATGGATACGCAGTATTTT. This sequence encodes CASSPVGNMMDTQYF.

This chain links TRBV24-1 with TRBJ2-6; TRBD2 matches 14 bases. Unmatched junction bases numbered 6, after V lost 9 bases and J lost 0 bases. Per germline, CDR1 KGHDR and CDR2 SFDVKD. The CDR3 runs 18 residues. The CDR3 spells CATGTSGSTVSGANVLTF. In DNA form, the CDR3 reads TGTGCCACCGGGACTAGCGGGAGCACCGTCTCTGGGGCCAACGTCCTGACTTTC.

The chain combines TRBV3-1 with TRBJ1-5, with D tentatively TRBD1 (5 bases). V was cut by 0 bases and J by 4 bases, with 10 bases left in between. The CDR3 covers 15 residues. Germline CDR1 and CDR2: LGHDT and YNNKEL (reference sequence). The chain's CDR3 is CASSQEAGFNQPQHF. The CDR3 nucleotides are TGTGCCAGCAGCCAAGAAGCAGGGTTTAATCAGCCCCAGCATTTT.

This clonotype occurred many times. The V gene is TRBV28, the J gene TRBJ2-7, with D possibly matching TRBD1 (5 bases). Germline loops: CDR1 MDHEN, CDR2 SYDVKM. The CDR3 consists of 13 residues. Trimming stripped 6 bases from V and 3 bases from J, with 12 bases between. The CDR3 coding sequence is TGTGCCAGCAGCTTAGGAAGGGGCTACGAGCAGTACTTC. This codes for CASSLGRGYEQYF.

This clonotype showed up just a few times. This chain uses TRBV29-1 with TRBJ1-2; D ambiguous. Germline-derived CDR1 and CDR2 are SQVTM and ANQGSEA. Deletions cut 0 bases from V and 4 bases from J, with 9 bases between. The length of the CDR3 is 13 residues. This CDR3 reads CSVEESEPYGYTF. CDR3 in DNA: TGCAGCGTTGAAGAATCAGAACCCTATGGCTACACCTTC. Full variable domain (outside the CDR3, taken from reference TRBV29-1 and TRBJ1-2): SAVISQKPSRDICQRGTSLTIQCQVDSQVTMMFWYRQQPGQSLTLIATANQGSEATYESGFVIDKFPISRPNLTFSTLTVSNMSPEDSSIYLCSVEESEPYGYTFGSGTRLTVV.

The rearrangement links TRBV12-5 to TRBJ2-3; 12 bases line up with TRBD1. Unmatched junction bases numbered 5, after V lost 6 bases and J lost 4 bases. The CDR3 is 15 amino acids. Germline assignment: CDR1 LGHNT and CDR2 FRNRAP. This chain's CDR3 is CASGVGQGAADTQYF. The CDR3 DNA sequence: TGTGCTAGTGGGGTGGGACAGGGGGCCGCAGATACGCAGTATTTT.

This clonotype was seen repeatedly, ten times or more. The chain carries TRBV20-1 and TRBJ2-7; D is undetermined. The V end lost 0 bases, the J end lost 1 base, and 10 bases lay between the germline ends. This CDR3 has 14 amino acids. Germline V gives CDR1 DFQATT, CDR2 SNEGSKA (reference sequence). The DNA of the CDR3 is TGCAGTGCTAGAGATAGGGCGGATTCCTACGAGCAGTACTTC. Translated, it gives CSARDRADSYEQYF.

This clonotype was found many times. The chain has TRBV28 and TRBJ2-4, with 8 bases identical to TRBD1. The CDR3 extends over 14 amino acids. Germline values: CDR1 MDHEN, CDR2 SYDVKM. Germline trimming cut 5 bases from V and 0 bases from J; bases unmatched to any gene: 0. The CDR3 here is CASSDRGAKNIQYF. CDR3 bases: TGTGCCAGCAGTGACAGGGGAGCCAAAAACATTCAGTACTTC.

The chain links TRBV19 to TRBJ2-7; 7 bases are shared with TRBD1. J lost 7 bases, V lost 5 bases, and 11 bases had no gene match. This CDR3 comprises 14 residues. The germline CDR1 and CDR2 sequences are LNHDA and SQIVND (reference sequence). The CDR3 sequence is CASSGQARKGEQYF. The CDR3 region has the DNA TGTGCCAGTAGTGGACAGGCCCGCAAGGGAGAGCAGTACTTC. The complete variable domain, with remaining parts taken from reference TRBV19 and TRBJ2-7, reads DGGITQSPKYLFRKEGQNVTLSCEQNLNHDAMYWYRQDPGQGLRLIYYSQIVNDFQKGDIAEGYSVSREKKESFPLTVTSAQKNPTAFYLCASSGQARKGEQYFGPGTRLTVT.

This clonotype was detected only a few times. The V and J genes are TRBV6-5 and TRBJ1-5; 9 bases are a match to TRBD1. The junction had 3 bases not matched to a gene; V was cut back by 3 bases and J by 3 bases. This CDR3 is built from 15 residues. Germline-derived CDR1 and CDR2 are MNHEY and SVGAGI. CDR3 nucleotide sequence: TGTGCCAGCAGTTATTGGACAGGGGACAATCAGCCCCAGCATTTT. It encodes CASSYWTGDNQPQHF.

This clonotype was picked up many times. This chain connects TRBV28 to TRBJ1-5, with TRBD1 identical over 8 bases. Germline CDR1 MDHEN, CDR2 SYDVKM. The CDR3 is 16 residues long. J was trimmed by 6 bases and V by 8 bases; bases with no gene match: 15. The chain's CDR3 is CASVQIRGRGGQPQHF. The CDR3 DNA is TGTGCCAGCGTACAGATCAGGGGGCGAGGGGGTCAGCCCCAGCATTTT.

This clonotype was recorded at least ten times. The chain joins TRBV29-1 to TRBJ2-7, with D possibly TRBD1 on 6 matching bases. Germline CDR1 is SQVTM and CDR2 is ANQGSEA. Trimming cost V 4 bases and J 2 bases, with 12 bases left between them. CDR3 length equals 13 residues. The CDR3: CSVGKGQPYEQYF. The CDR3 coding sequence is TGCAGCGTTGGGAAAGGACAGCCCTACGAGCAGTACTTC.